This T cell receptor beta chain was obtained from a study of T cells in Graves' hyperthyroidism and ophthalmopathy. This clonotype was recorded at least ten times. Patients with uncontrolled infections, other autoimmune diseases, pregnancy or lactation were excluded. The CDR3 is 16 residues long. CDR1 is SGHRS and CDR2 is YFSETQ in the germline V gene. V dropped 0 bases and J dropped 4; count of bases not matched to a gene: 9. RNA transcripts were the template for amplifying TCR beta CDR3 regions. HTBI primers were the set used in a first-round RT-PCR of the TCR CDR3. TCRdb used MiXCR to reprocess the multiplex PCR reads, holding one entry per CDR3 protein. In the table there are 250,000 to 300,000 distinct CDR3 sequences, 15% to 20% of which are singletons.

The V call is TRBV5-1, the J call TRBJ2-7, with 8 bases matching TRBD2. The TCR was taken from a man aged 50 or older with Graves' ophthalmopathy. Specimen: blood. CDR3 amino acids: CASSLAPEAGVYEQYF. The CDR3 region has the DNA TGCGCCAGCAGCTTGGCCCCCGAAGCGGGAGTATACGAGCAGTACTTC.